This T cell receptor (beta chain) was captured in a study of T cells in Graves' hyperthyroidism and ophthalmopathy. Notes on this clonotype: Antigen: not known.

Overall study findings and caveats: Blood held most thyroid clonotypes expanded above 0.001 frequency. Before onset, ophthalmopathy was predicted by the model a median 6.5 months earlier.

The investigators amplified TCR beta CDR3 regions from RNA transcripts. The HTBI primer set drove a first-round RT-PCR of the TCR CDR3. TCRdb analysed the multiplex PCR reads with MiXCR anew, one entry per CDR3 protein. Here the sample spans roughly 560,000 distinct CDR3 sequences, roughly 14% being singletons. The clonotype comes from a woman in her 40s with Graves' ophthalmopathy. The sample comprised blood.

As DNA, the CDR3 is TGCAGTGCTATAGGACAGGGGGAGTCGTCGCAAGAGACCCAGTACTTC. It is translated as CSAIGQGESSQETQYF. The chain employs TRBV20-1 and TRBJ2-5, with 10 bases lining up with TRBD1. From germline, CDR1 is DFQATT and CDR2 SNEGSKA (reference sequence). The CDR3 sequence is 16 residues long. Germline trimming cut 4 bases from V and 2 bases from J; bases unmatched to any gene: 10.